Reported below is one T cell receptor beta chain. Its cognate antigen is unknown. Indicated time point: cycle 4 day 1 (C4D1), after 5 to 7 weeks of nivolumab. Patients all relapsed after autologous stem cell transplantation, and there was variation in brentuximab vedotin exposure. Profiled with immunoSEQ multiplex PCR; TCRdb holds only in-frame clones, not every one. The sample has approximately 65,000 clones, around 90% seen once; the top ten hold about a tenth. The data were obtained in a study of PD-1 blockade in classical Hodgkin lymphoma. Whole-study results and caveats: By C4D1, diversity of CD4+ TCRs had risen significantly, whereas that of CD8+ TCRs had not. Patients with a complete response exhibited baseline diversity comparable to newly diagnosed patients. Relapsed/refractory patients reportedly had lower baseline diversity than newly diagnosed patients.

There are 15 residues in the CDR3. The V and J ends lost 3 bases and 7 bases, in that order; junction bases with no gene match: 8. From germline, CDR1 is SGHDT and CDR2 YYEEEE. The chain links TRBV5-6 to TRBJ2-3; 10 bases fit TRBD2. This specimen consisted of peripheral blood mononuclear cells (PBMCs), obtained before the fourth cycle of nivolumab. The sequence came from a human donor with classical Hodgkin lymphoma. The CDR3 is CASSSRLAGRNTQYF. CDR3 sequence (DNA): TGTGCCAGCAGCTCCCGACTAGCGGGTAGGAATACGCAGTATTTT.